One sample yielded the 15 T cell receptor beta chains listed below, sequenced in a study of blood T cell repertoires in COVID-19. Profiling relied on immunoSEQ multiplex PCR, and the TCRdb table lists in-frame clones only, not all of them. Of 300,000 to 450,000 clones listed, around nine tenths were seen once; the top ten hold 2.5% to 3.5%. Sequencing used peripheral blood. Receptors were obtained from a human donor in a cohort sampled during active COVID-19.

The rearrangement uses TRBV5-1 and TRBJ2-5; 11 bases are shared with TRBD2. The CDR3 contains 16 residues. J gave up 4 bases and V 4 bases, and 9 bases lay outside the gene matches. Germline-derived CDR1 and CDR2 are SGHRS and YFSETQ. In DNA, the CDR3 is TGCGCCAGCAGCGCAGTAGCGGGAGGGCTCCGAGAGACCCAGTACTTC. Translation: CASSAVAGGLRETQYF.

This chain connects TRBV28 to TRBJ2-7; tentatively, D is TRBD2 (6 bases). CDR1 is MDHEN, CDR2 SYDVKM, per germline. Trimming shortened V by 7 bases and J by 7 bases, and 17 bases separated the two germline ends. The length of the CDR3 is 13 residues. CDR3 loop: CASTTPNGGEQYF. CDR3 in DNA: TGTGCCAGCACTACCCCTAACGGGGGAGAGCAGTACTTC.

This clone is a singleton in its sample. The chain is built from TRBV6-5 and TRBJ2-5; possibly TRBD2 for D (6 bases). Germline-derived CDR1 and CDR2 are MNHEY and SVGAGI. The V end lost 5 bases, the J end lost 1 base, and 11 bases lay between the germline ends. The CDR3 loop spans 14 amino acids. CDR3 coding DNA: TGTGCCAGCAGTCCGGGACTGATCCAAGAGACCCAGTACTTC. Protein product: CASSPGLIQETQYF.

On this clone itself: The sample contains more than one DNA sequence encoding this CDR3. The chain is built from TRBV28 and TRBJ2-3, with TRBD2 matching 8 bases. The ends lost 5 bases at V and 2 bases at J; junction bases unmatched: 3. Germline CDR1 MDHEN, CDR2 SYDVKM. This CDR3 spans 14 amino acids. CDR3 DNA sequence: TGTGCCAGCAGTCTAGCGGGTTACACAGATACGCAGTATTTT. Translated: CASSLAGYTDTQYF.

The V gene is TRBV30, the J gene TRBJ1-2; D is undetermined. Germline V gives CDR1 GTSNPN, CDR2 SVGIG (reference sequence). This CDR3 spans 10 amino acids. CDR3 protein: CGAEVIGYTF. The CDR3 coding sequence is TGTGGGGCGGAGGTAATTGGCTACACCTTC.

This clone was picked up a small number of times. CDR3 loop: CASSLAQGLGTGELFF. For the CDR3, the DNA is TGTGCCAGCAGCTTGGCACAGGGCTTAGGCACCGGGGAGCTGTTTTTT. The chain is built from TRBV5-6 and TRBJ2-2, with D possibly TRBD1 on 6 matching bases. This CDR3 is built from 16 residues. V was pared by 0 bases and J by 4 bases, with 13 bases between. CDR1 is SGHDT, CDR2 YYEEEE, per germline.

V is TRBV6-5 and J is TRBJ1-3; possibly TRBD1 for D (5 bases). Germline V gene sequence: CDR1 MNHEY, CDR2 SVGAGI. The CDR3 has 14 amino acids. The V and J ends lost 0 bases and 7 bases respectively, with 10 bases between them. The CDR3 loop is CASSYSGRVNTIYF. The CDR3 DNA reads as TGTGCCAGCAGTTACTCGGGCAGGGTGAACACCATATATTTT.

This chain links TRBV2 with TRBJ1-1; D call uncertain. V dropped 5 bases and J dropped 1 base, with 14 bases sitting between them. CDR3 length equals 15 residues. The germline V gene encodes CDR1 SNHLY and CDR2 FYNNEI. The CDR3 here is CASSHNGLTNTEAFF. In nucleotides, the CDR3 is TGTGCCAGCAGTCATAACGGACTAACGAACACTGAAGCTTTCTTT.

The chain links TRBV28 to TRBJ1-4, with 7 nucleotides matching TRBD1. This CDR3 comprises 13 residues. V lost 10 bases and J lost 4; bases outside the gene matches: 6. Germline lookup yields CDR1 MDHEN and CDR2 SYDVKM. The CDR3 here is CATEQGINEKLFF. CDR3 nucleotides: TGTGCCACCGAACAGGGGATTAATGAAAAACTGTTTTTT.

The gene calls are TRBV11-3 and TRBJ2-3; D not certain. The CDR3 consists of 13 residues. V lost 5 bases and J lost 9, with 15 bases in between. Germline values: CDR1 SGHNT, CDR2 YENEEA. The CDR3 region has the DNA TGTGCCAGCAGCCACTCACGGGTGAGCACGCAGTATTTT. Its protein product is CASSHSRVSTQYF.

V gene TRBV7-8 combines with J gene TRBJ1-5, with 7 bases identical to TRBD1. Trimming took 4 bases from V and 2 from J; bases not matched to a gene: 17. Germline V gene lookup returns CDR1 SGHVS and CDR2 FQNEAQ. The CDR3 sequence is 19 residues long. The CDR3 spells CASSSVTGTLTGGNQPQHF. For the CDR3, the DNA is TGTGCCAGCAGCTCGGTAACCGGGACACTCACAGGGGGCAATCAGCCCCAGCATTTT.

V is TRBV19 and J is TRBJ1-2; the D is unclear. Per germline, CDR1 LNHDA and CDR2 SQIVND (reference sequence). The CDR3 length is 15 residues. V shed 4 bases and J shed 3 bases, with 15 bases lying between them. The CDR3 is CASSRLTIFDYGYTF. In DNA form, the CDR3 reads TGTGCCAGTAGTAGGCTCACGATCTTCGACTATGGCTACACCTTC.

This chain's CDR3 is CASSGQGGDTQYF. DNA of the CDR3: TGTGCCAGTAGCGGACAGGGGGGGGATACGCAGTATTTT. The V and J genes are TRBV19 and TRBJ2-3; TRBD1 agrees at 10 bases. The CDR3 sequence is 13 residues long. After removal of 6 bases from V and 6 bases from J, the junction contained 3 bases not matched to a gene. The germline V gene has CDR1 LNHDA and CDR2 SQIVND (reference sequence).

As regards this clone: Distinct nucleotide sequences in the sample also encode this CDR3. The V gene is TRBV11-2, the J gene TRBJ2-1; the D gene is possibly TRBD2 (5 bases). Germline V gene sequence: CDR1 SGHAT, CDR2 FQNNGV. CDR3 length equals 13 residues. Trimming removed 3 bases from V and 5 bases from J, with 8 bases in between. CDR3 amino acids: CASSFGGNNEQFF. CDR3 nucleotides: TGTGCCAGCAGCTTTGGAGGAAACAATGAGCAGTTCTTC.

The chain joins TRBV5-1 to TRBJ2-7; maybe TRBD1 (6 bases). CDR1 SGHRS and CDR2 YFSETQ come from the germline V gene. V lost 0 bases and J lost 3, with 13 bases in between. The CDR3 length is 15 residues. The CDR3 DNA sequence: TGCGCCAGCAGCTTGGCCCGGCAGGGGATCTACGAGCAGTACTTC. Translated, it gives CASSLARQGIYEQYF.